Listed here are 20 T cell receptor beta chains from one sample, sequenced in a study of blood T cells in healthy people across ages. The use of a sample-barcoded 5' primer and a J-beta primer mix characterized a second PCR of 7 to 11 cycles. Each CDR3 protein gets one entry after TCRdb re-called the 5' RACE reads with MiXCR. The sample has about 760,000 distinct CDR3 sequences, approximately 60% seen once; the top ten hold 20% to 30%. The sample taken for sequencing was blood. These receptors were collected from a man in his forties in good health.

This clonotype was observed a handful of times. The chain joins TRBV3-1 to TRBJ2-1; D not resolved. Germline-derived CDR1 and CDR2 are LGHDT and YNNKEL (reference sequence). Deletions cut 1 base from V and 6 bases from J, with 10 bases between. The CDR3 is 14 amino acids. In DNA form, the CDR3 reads TGTGCCAGCAGCCAAGTTGGCTTTGGCAATGAGCAGTTCTTC. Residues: CASSQVGFGNEQFF.

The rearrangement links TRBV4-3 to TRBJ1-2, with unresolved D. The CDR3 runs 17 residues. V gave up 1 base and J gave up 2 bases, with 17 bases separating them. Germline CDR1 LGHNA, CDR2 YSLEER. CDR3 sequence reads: CASSQVGNRGGNYGYTF. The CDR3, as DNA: TGCGCCAGCAGCCAAGTAGGGAATCGGGGAGGGAACTATGGCTACACCTTC.

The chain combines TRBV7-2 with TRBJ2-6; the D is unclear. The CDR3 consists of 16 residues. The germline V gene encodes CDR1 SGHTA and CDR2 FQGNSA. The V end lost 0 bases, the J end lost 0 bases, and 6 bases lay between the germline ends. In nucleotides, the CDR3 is TGTGCCAGCAGCTTAGCGGCCAACTCTGGGGCCAACGTCCTGACTTTC. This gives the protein CASSLAANSGANVLTF.

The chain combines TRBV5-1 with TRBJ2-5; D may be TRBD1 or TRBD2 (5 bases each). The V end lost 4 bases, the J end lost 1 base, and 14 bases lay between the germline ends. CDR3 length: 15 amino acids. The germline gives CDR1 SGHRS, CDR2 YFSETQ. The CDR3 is CASSPRDHRQETQYF. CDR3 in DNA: TGCGCCAGCAGCCCCCGGGACCACCGCCAAGAGACCCAGTACTTC.

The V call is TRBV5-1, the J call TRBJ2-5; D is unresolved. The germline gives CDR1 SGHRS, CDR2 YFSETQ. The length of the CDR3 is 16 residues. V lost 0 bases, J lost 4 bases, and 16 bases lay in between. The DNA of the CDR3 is TGCGCCAGCAGCTTGGCCTCTCGCCCTCGGGCAGAGACCCAGTACTTC. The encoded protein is CASSLASRPRAETQYF.

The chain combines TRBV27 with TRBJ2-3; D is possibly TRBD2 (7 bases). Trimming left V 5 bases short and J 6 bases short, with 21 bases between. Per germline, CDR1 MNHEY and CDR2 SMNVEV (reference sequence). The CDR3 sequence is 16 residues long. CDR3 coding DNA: TGTGCCAGCAGTACCCCGTTAGTAGGGAGGGGGGATACGCAGTATTTT. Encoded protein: CASSTPLVGRGDTQYF.

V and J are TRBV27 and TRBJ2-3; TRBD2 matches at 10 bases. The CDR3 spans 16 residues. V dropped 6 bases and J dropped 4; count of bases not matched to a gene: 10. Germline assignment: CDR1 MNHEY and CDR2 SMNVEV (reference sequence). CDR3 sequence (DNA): TGTGCCAGCAGGGGTTGGCTAGCGGGAGTCGCAGATACGCAGTATTTT. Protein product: CASRGWLAGVADTQYF.

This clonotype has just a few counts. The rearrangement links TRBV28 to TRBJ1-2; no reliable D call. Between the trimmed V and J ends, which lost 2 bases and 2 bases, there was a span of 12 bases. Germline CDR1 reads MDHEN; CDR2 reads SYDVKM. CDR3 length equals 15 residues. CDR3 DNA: TGTGCCAGCAGTTTAGGGCAGGTCCTAAACTATGGCTACACCTTC. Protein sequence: CASSLGQVLNYGYTF.

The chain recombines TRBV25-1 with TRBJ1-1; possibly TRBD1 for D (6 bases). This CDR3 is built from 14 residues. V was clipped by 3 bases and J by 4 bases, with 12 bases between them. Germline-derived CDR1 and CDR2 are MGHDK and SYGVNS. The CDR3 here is CASSEPGTFTEAFF. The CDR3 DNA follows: TGTGCCAGCAGTGAGCCCGGGACATTCACTGAAGCTTTCTTT.

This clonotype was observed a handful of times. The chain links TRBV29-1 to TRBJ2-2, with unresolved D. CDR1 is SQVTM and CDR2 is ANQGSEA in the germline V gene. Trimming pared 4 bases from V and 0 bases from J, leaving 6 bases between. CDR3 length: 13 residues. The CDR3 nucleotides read TGCAGCGTTGTCAGGCCGAACACCGGGGAGCTGTTTTTT. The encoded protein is CSVVRPNTGELFF.

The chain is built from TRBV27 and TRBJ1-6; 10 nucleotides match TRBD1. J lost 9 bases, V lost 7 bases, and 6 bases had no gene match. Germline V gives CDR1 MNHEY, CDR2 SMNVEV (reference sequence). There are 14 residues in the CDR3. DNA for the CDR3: TGTGCCAGCACCGGGACAGGGGTTGGTTCACCCCTCCACTTT. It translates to CASTGTGVGSPLHF.

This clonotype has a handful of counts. The CDR3 DNA follows: TGTGCCAGCAGTCGGGGCCAGGGGGCTGGGGGCTACACCTTC. Protein product: CASSRGQGAGGYTF. The chain is built from TRBV12-3 or TRBV12-4 and TRBJ1-2; 8 positions agree with TRBD1. The CDR3 is made up of 14 amino acids. V gave up 5 bases and J gave up 8 bases; unmatched junction bases: 10.

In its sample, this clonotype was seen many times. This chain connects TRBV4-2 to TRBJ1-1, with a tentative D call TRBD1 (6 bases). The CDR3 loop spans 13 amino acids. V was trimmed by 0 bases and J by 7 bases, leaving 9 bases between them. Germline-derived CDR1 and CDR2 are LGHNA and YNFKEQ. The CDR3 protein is CASSQDQGIEAFF. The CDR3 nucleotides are TGTGCCAGCAGCCAAGATCAGGGGATTGAAGCTTTCTTT.

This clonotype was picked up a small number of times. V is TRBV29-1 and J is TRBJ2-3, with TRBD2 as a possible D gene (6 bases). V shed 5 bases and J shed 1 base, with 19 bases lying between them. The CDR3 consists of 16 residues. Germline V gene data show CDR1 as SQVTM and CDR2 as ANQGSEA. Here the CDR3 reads CSVKASAGSGTDTQYF. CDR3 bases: TGCAGCGTTAAGGCTAGCGCCGGATCGGGCACAGATACGCAGTATTTT.

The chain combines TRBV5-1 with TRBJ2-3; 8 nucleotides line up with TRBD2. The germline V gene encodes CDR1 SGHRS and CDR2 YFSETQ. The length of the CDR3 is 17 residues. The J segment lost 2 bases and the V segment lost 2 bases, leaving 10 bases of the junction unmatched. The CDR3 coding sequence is TGCGCCAGCAGCTTTGGGCTAGCGGGTACCCCCACAGATACGCAGTATTTT. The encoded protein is CASSFGLAGTPTDTQYF.

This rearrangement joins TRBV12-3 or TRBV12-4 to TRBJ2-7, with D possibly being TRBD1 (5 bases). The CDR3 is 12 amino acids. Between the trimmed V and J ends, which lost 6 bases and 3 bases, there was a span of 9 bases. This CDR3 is CASRLDSYEQYF. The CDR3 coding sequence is TGTGCCAGCAGGCTAGACAGCTACGAGCAGTACTTC.

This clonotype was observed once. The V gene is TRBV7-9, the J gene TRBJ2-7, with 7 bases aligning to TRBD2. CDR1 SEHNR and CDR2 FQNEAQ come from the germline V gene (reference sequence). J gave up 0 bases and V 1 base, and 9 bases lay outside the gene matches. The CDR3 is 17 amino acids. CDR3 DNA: TGTGCCAGCAGCTTAGTTCCCCCCAGGGAGGGCTCCTACGAGCAGTACTTC. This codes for CASSLVPPREGSYEQYF. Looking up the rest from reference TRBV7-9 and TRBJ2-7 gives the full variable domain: DTGVSQNPRHKITKRGQNVTFRCDPISEHNRLYWYRQTLGQGPEFLTYFQNEAQLEKSRLLSDRFSAERPKGSFSTLEIQRTEQGDSAMYLCASSLVPPREGSYEQYFGPGTRLTVT.

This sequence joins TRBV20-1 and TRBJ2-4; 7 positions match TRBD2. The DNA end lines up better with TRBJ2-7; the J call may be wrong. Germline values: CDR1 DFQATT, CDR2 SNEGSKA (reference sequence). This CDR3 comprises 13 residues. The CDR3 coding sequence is TGCAGTGCTAGAAACAGCGGGACCTACGAGCAGTACTTC. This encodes CSARNSGTYEQYF.

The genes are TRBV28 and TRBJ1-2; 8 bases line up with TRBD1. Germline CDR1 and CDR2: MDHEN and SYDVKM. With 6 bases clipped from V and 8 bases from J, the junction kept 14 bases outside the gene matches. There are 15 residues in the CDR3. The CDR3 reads CASRLKTGVSRGYTF. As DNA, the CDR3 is TGTGCCAGCAGACTAAAGACAGGGGTATCGCGCGGCTACACCTTC.

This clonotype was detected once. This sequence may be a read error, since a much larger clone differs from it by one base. CDR3 protein: CANSVATASKGTNEQFF. The CDR3 coding sequence is TGTGCCAACAGCGTAGCTACGGCTAGCAAAGGGACCAATGAGCAGTTCTTC. V gene TRBV9 combines with J gene TRBJ2-1; the D call may be TRBD1 or TRBD2 (5 bases each). CDR3 length: 17 amino acids. Per the germline V gene, CDR1 is SGDLS and CDR2 is YYNGEE.